These 19 T cell receptor beta chains were all obtained from the same sample, sequenced in a study of response to subunit inactivated influenza vaccine. In TCRdb, the RT-PCR reads were re-called with MiXCR into one record per CDR3 protein. This table has 150,000 to 200,000 distinct CDR3 sequences, about 12% appearing once. These records were also assigned to another study, of T cells expressing NK-cell markers. That investigation notes: The TCR beta cDNA came from 5'RACE template switching with UMIs.

The starting material was CD8+ T cells sorted from PBMCs, obtained less than 13 days after vaccination. The receptor source for this set is a man aged 45-65 years who received an inactivated influenza vaccine.

Ten or more counts support this clonotype. The rearrangement uses TRBV20-1 and TRBJ2-7, with D possibly matching TRBD2 (6 bases). The CDR3 has 13 residues. CDR1 DFQATT and CDR2 SNEGSKA come from the germline V gene (reference sequence). V dropped 3 bases and J dropped 0 bases, with 9 bases sitting between them. This CDR3 reads CSAREGSSYEQYF. The CDR3, as DNA: TGCAGTGCTAGGGAGGGGTCCTCCTACGAGCAGTACTTC.

CDR3 coding DNA: TGTGCCAGCAGTTTAGGGCGAGGAGGGGGCCACGAGCAGTACTTC. It codes for CASSLGRGGGHEQYF. The gene calls are TRBV27 and TRBJ2-7, with D possibly TRBD1 on 7 matching bases. The CDR3 runs to 15 residues. Trimming cost V 2 bases and J 5 bases, with 16 bases left between them. The germline V gene has CDR1 MNHEY and CDR2 SMNVEV (reference sequence).

In its sample, this clonotype was seen a few times. The V and J genes are TRBV28 and TRBJ2-5; possible D gene TRBD2, 6 bases. V lost 9 bases, J lost 4 bases, and 21 bases lay in between. The CDR3 length is 15 residues. Per the germline V gene, CDR1 is MDHEN and CDR2 is SYDVKM. The CDR3 DNA reads as TGTGCCAGTCAGTCCAGGAGGGAAGGTAGAGAGACCCAGTACTTC. Translated, it gives CASQSRREGRETQYF.

This chain links TRBV12-3 or TRBV12-4 with TRBJ1-1; D gene ambiguous. This CDR3 contains 16 residues. Between the trimmed V and J ends, which lost 6 bases and 1 base, there was a span of 18 bases. The CDR3 coding sequence is TGTGCCAGCAGCCTCGCATCGGGTCCTAGGAACACTGAAGCTTTCTTT. This gives the protein CASSLASGPRNTEAFF.

The rearrangement links TRBV12-3 or TRBV12-4 to TRBJ2-5; a possible D gene is TRBD1 (6 bases). Trimming took off 6 bases at V and 3 bases at J, with 14 bases between the two ends. The length of the CDR3 is 14 residues. The CDR3 DNA reads TGTGCCAGCAGCTACACAGGGTCTAAAGAGACCCAGTACTTC. This codes for CASSYTGSKETQYF.

This clonotype has just a few counts. This sequence joins TRBV28 and TRBJ1-2, with a weak D call TRBD1 (5 bases). Trimming stripped 4 bases from V and 7 bases from J, with 22 bases between. The CDR3 sequence is 16 residues long. The germline CDR1 and CDR2 sequences are MDHEN and SYDVKM. The CDR3 nucleotides are TGTGCCAGCAGTTCCCTCGGGAAGCAGGGCGCTGGTGGCTACACCTTC. Its protein product is CASSSLGKQGAGGYTF.

This clonotype has only a few counts. The chain carries TRBV11-1 and TRBJ2-7; the D gene is possibly TRBD2 (6 bases). V was shortened by 1 base and J by 3 bases, with 13 bases between the two germline ends. The CDR3 loop spans 15 amino acids. Germline lookup yields CDR1 SGHAT and CDR2 FQDESV (reference sequence). In DNA, the CDR3 is TGTGCCAGCAGCTTAGGTGGGGGACTTCTCTACGAGCAGTACTTC. Protein product: CASSLGGGLLYEQYF.

The chain is built from TRBV7-9 and TRBJ2-4; tentatively, D is TRBD2 (5 bases). V lost 5 bases and J lost 0, with 17 bases in between. Looked up from germline, CDR1 is SEHNR and CDR2 is FQNEAQ (reference sequence). This CDR3 region has 17 residues. CDR3 protein: CASSATGSGLAKNIQYF. The CDR3 nucleotides are TGTGCCAGCAGCGCAACGGGGAGTGGGCTAGCCAAAAACATTCAGTACTTC.

This clonotype was observed a few times. This rearrangement joins TRBV4-3 to TRBJ2-2; D unclear. The germline V gene has CDR1 LGHNA and CDR2 YSLEER. Trimming took off 0 bases at V and 1 base at J, with 9 bases between the two ends. The CDR3 totals 16 residues. The CDR3 spells CASSQDLPRNTGELFF. The CDR3 DNA is TGCGCCAGCAGCCAAGATCTTCCACGGAACACCGGGGAGCTGTTTTTT.

The rearrangement uses TRBV30 and TRBJ1-1, with D maybe TRBD1 (5 bases). V was clipped by 4 bases and J by 2 bases, with 17 bases between them. Germline V gives CDR1 GTSNPN, CDR2 SVGIG (reference sequence). This CDR3 has 15 residues. CDR3 in DNA: TGTGCCTGGACTCTCGGGGGATGGGGAAACACTGAAGCTTTCTTT. It yields the protein CAWTLGGWGNTEAFF.

This chain connects TRBV14 to TRBJ2-7; no definite D call. CDR3 length: 12 residues. In germline, CDR1 is SGHDN, CDR2 FVKESK. Trimming shortened V by 6 bases and J by 2 bases, and 8 bases separated the two germline ends. As DNA, the CDR3 is TGTGCCAGCAGACGCAGAACCTACGAGCAGTACTTC. This sequence encodes CASRRRTYEQYF.

This clonotype was recorded a few times. This chain links TRBV11-2 with TRBJ2-7, with D perhaps TRBD1 (5 bases). The CDR3 totals 15 residues. Germline V CDR1 and CDR2: SGHAT, FQNNGV. Trimming took 0 bases from V and 2 from J, leaving 11 bases between them. The CDR3 is CASSLDWSGTYEQYF. The CDR3 DNA reads TGTGCCAGCAGCTTAGATTGGTCAGGGACCTACGAGCAGTACTTC.

This clonotype was seen only a few times. This chain uses TRBV11-1 with TRBJ2-5; no reliable D call. This CDR3 region has 14 residues. In germline, CDR1 is SGHAT, CDR2 FQDESV (reference sequence). V was trimmed by 4 bases and J by 2 bases, leaving 11 bases between them. CDR3 coding DNA: TGTGCCAGCAGCTCGCCCGGCTGGCAAGAGACCCAGTACTTC. Translated, it gives CASSSPGWQETQYF.

The genes are TRBV7-8 and TRBJ1-4; tentative D call: TRBD1 (5 bases). Germline loops: CDR1 SGHVS, CDR2 FQNEAQ. The CDR3 has 20 amino acids. V lost 1 base and J 8 bases, leaving 29 bases between the germline ends. CDR3 loop: CASSLVGAGLIPALREKLFF. For the CDR3, the DNA is TGTGCCAGCAGCTTAGTAGGGGCAGGGTTGATCCCGGCCCTCAGAGAAAAACTGTTTTTT.

A few counts support this clonotype. V gene TRBV2 combines with J gene TRBJ1-6, with D tentatively TRBD1 (6 bases). The CDR3 contains 19 residues. Germline CDR1 and CDR2: SNHLY and FYNNEI. The ends were cut back, 8 bases at V and 8 bases at J, with 31 bases in the middle. The CDR3 protein is CASHEGVDRGHMEDSPLHF. As DNA, the CDR3 is TGTGCCAGCCACGAAGGAGTGGACAGAGGTCACATGGAAGATTCACCCCTCCACTTT.

This clonotype was detected only a few times. The rearrangement joins TRBV28 to TRBJ1-1, with D uncertain. With 6 bases removed from V and 3 bases from J, the gap between germline ends came to 11 bases. Germline loops: CDR1 MDHEN, CDR2 SYDVKM. CDR3 length: 13 amino acids. For the CDR3, the DNA is TGTGCCAGCAGGCGGGCTTTATACACTGAAGCTTTCTTT. Translated, it gives CASRRALYTEAFF.

The chain has TRBV27 and TRBJ2-7; 9 bases match TRBD1. Germline V lookup: CDR1 MNHEY, CDR2 SMNVEV (reference sequence). This CDR3 comprises 16 residues. V lost 3 bases to trimming and J lost 2 bases; unmatched junction nucleotides: 8. CDR3 nucleotides: TGTGCCAGCAGTTTCCGACAGGGGGGGATGACCTACGAGCAGTACTTC. This codes for CASSFRQGGMTYEQYF.

J is TRBJ2-5 and V is TRBV6-1; 7 nucleotides agree with TRBD1. CDR3 size: 16 residues. Germline V gene sequence: CDR1 MNHNS, CDR2 SASEGT. V trimming: 6 bases; J trimming: 1 base; junction bases outside the gene matches: 11. CDR3 region: CASSPDRGGLQETQYF. CDR3 nucleotide sequence: TGTGCCAGCAGCCCCGATAGAGGGGGCCTCCAAGAGACCCAGTACTTC.

V is TRBV25-1 and J is TRBJ2-2, with D uncertain. Germline V gene data show CDR1 as MGHDK and CDR2 as SYGVNS. The CDR3 length is 14 residues. With 0 bases removed from V and 4 bases from J, the gap between germline ends came to 6 bases. CDR3 sequence reads: CASSEYITTGELFF. In nucleotides, the CDR3 is TGTGCCAGCAGTGAATATATCACCACCGGGGAGCTGTTTTTT.